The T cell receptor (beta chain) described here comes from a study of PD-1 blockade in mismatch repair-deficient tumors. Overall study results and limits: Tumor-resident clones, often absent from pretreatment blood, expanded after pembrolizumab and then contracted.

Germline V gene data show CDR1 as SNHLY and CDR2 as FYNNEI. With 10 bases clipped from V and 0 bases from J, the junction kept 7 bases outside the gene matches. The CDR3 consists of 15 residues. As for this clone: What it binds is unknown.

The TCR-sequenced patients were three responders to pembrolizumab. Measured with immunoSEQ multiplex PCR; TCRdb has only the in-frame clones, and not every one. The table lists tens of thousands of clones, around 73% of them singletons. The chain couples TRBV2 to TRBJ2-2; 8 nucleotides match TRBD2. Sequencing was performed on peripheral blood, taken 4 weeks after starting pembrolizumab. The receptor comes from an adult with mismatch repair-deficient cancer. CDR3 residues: CAILTSGPNTGELFF. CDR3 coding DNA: TGTGCCATCCTCACTAGCGGACCGAACACCGGGGAGCTGTTTTTT. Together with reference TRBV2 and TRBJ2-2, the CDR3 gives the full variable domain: EPEVTQTPSHQVTQMGQEVILRCVPISNHLYFYWYRQILGQKVEFLVSFYNNEISEKSEIFDDQFSVERPDGSNFTLKIRSTKLEDSAMYFCAILTSGPNTGELFFGEGSRLTVL.